These 26 T cell receptor beta chains were sequenced from one sample in a study of breast tumors, draining lymph nodes, adjacent tissues. Each CDR3 protein is one row after TCRdb ran MiXCR on the multiplex PCR reads. There are about 200,000 distinct CDR3 sequences in the sample; approximately 30% occur only once, and about 4.3% lies in the top ten. Samples came from axillary lymph nodes draining the breast cancer. Sequencing used axillary lymph node tissue. The receptor set was obtained from a female donor with breast cancer. Some clones in this sample may be carry-over from other donors' samples.

This clonotype came up many times. The V and J genes are TRBV20-1 and TRBJ2-3; maybe TRBD2 (6 bases). Looked up from germline, CDR1 is DFQATT and CDR2 is SNEGSKA (reference sequence). Trimming cost V 5 bases and J 2 bases, with 8 bases left between them. This CDR3 is built from 12 residues. In DNA, the CDR3 is TGCAGTGCTGGGACTTTCACAGATACGCAGTATTTT. It encodes CSAGTFTDTQYF.

V is TRBV4-2 and J is TRBJ1-2, with D perhaps TRBD1 (5 bases). The V and J ends lost 0 bases and 12 bases respectively, with 20 bases between them. CDR3 size: 15 residues. The germline V gene has CDR1 LGHNA and CDR2 YNFKEQ. In nucleotides, the CDR3 is TGTGCCAGCAGCCAAGATCGGTCAGGGAGCTCTGGAAACACCTTC. Encoded protein: CASSQDRSGSSGNTF.

This rearrangement joins TRBV5-4 to TRBJ1-2; tentatively, D is TRBD1 (6 bases). Trimming shortened V by 0 bases and J by 8 bases, and 17 bases separated the two germline ends. Germline CDR1 and CDR2: SGHNT and YYREEE (reference sequence). The CDR3 spans 15 residues. CDR3 DNA sequence: TGTGCCAGCAGCTTGGGGGGACCGGGGGCGCAGGGCTACACCTTC. Encoded protein: CASSLGGPGAQGYTF. Based on the CDR3 plus reference TRBV5-4 and TRBJ1-2, the full variable domain is ETGVTQSPTHLIKTRGQQVTLRCSSQSGHNTVSWYQQALGQGPQFIFQYYREEENGRGNFPPRFSGLQFPNYSSELNVNALELDDSALYLCASSLGGPGAQGYTFGSGTRLTVV.

This clonotype was detected ten times or more. V and J are TRBV28 and TRBJ1-4; no reliable D call. The germline V gene encodes CDR1 MDHEN and CDR2 SYDVKM. This CDR3 has 15 amino acids. Trimming took 2 bases from V and 8 from J, leaving 15 bases between them. CDR3 sequence (DNA): TGTGCCAGCAGTTTACGCCCGGGGTTGAGGGAAAAACTGTTTTTT. It encodes CASSLRPGLREKLFF.

This clonotype was seen at least ten times. V usage is TRBV3-1 and J usage is TRBJ2-1; no reliable D call. V lost 5 bases to trimming and J lost 7 bases, with 6 bases between them. Per the germline V gene, CDR1 is LGHDT and CDR2 is YNNKEL (reference sequence). The CDR3 contains 11 residues. In DNA form, the CDR3 reads TGTGCCAGCAGCGCCCCAAATGAGCAGTTCTTC. This encodes CASSAPNEQFF.

The chain is built from TRBV9 and TRBJ2-3; D remains unclear. This CDR3 region has 13 residues. Germline CDR1 is SGDLS and CDR2 is YYNGEE. V lost 0 bases to trimming and J lost 11 bases, with 13 bases between them. The CDR3 loop reads CASSVGVGYEQYF. For the CDR3, the DNA is TGTGCCAGCAGCGTAGGGGTAGGCTATGAGCAGTATTTT.

The table lists this clonotype with many counts. The genes are TRBV10-3 and TRBJ2-7, with D uncertain. This CDR3 has 14 residues. Looked up from germline, CDR1 is ENHRY and CDR2 is SYGVKD. V lost 0 bases and J lost 1, with 7 bases in between. CDR3 DNA: TGTGCCATCAGTGAGTCTAAAGCGTCCTACGAGCAGTACTTC. Its protein product is CAISESKASYEQYF.

CDR3 sequence reads: CASSFNGQGQLYEQFF. CDR3 DNA: TGTGCCAGCAGTTTTAACGGACAGGGCCAACTCTATGAGCAGTTCTTC. The V and J genes are TRBV28 and TRBJ2-1; TRBD1 matches at 8 bases. This CDR3 has 16 amino acids. Trimming cost V 3 bases and J 8 bases; bases outside gene matches: 12. Germline CDR1 MDHEN, CDR2 SYDVKM. Full variable domain (remainder filled in from reference TRBV28 and TRBJ2-1): DVKVTQSSRYLVKRTGEKVFLECVQDMDHENMFWYRQDPGLGLRLIYFSYDVKMKEKGDIPEGYSVSREKKERFSLILESASTNQTSMYLCASSFNGQGQLYEQFFGPGTRLTVL.

This clonotype was observed many times. This chain connects TRBV7-2 to TRBJ2-5, with D possibly being TRBD2 (5 bases). Per the germline V gene, CDR1 is SGHTA and CDR2 is FQGNSA. V gave up 2 bases and J gave up 7 bases, with 14 bases separating them. CDR3 length: 14 amino acids. In DNA form, the CDR3 reads TGTGCCAGCAGCTTATCGTCTAGCAGCGGGACCCAGTACTTC. This encodes CASSLSSSSGTQYF.

This chain uses TRBV12-3 or TRBV12-4 with TRBJ2-1; a possible D gene is TRBD1 (6 bases). Trimming took 7 bases from V and 11 from J, leaving 21 bases between them. The CDR3 has 14 residues. CDR3 loop: CASTDQGSLNKQFF. The CDR3 nucleotides are TGTGCCAGCACAGACCAGGGGTCCCTTAATAAGCAGTTCTTC.

The chain links TRBV19 to TRBJ2-6; weak D call: TRBD2 (6 bases). From germline, CDR1 is LNHDA and CDR2 SQIVND (reference sequence). CDR3 length: 15 residues. Trimming cost V 6 bases and J 3 bases, with 12 bases left between them. The CDR3 DNA sequence: TGTGCCAGTAGGGGGCTGGGGGGTGGGGCCAACGTCCTGACTTTC. This sequence encodes CASRGLGGGANVLTF.

The table lists this clonotype with many counts. This sequence joins TRBV20-1 and TRBJ2-7; TRBD2 matches at 7 bases. Germline-derived CDR1 and CDR2 are DFQATT and SNEGSKA (reference sequence). This CDR3 spans 15 amino acids. Trimming removed 0 bases from V and 4 bases from J; junction bases left unmatched: 9. The CDR3 DNA is TGCAGTGCTAGAGATGGCGCGGGAGCGACGTACGAGCAGTACTTC. Protein: CSARDGAGATYEQYF.

In its sample, this clonotype was seen many times. The V gene is TRBV5-6, the J gene TRBJ2-7; 7 bases match TRBD1. V was pared by 3 bases and J by 1 base, with 10 bases of the junction left unmatched. The CDR3 is 16 residues long. Germline CDR1 reads SGHDT; CDR2 reads YYEEEE. This chain's CDR3 is CASSSLGTAFSYEQYF. The DNA for the CDR3 is TGTGCCAGCAGCTCCCTAGGGACAGCCTTTTCCTACGAGCAGTACTTC.

There are a few counts of this clonotype. A much larger clone differs from this one at a single base, so this may be a read error. V is TRBV20-1 and J is TRBJ1-2; D unresolved. The CDR3 consists of 12 residues. Per the germline V gene, CDR1 is DFQATT and CDR2 is SNEGSKA (reference sequence). The CDR3 DNA follows: TGCAGTGCCCCCGTGGAAAACTATGGCTCCACCTTC. Its protein is CSAPVENYGSTF.

This clonotype came up many times. This chain connects TRBV9 to TRBJ2-2, with D possibly matching TRBD2 (6 bases). CDR1 is SGDLS and CDR2 is YYNGEE in the germline V gene. This CDR3 has 16 residues. V gave up 0 bases and J gave up 2 bases, with 11 bases separating them. The CDR3 DNA reads as TGTGCCAGCAGCGTAGGGGTTAGCGGTAACACCGGGGAGCTGTTTTTT. This sequence encodes CASSVGVSGNTGELFF. The complete variable domain, with remaining parts taken from reference TRBV9 and TRBJ2-2, reads DSGVTQTPKHLITATGQRVTLRCSPRSGDLSVYWYQQSLDQGLQFLIQYYNGEERAKGNILERFSAQQFPDLHSELNLSSLELGDSALYFCASSVGVSGNTGELFFGEGSRLTVL.

The CDR3 loop is CASSNTLSDTQYF. The CDR3, as DNA: TGTGCCAGCAGCAATACCCTATCCGATACGCAGTATTTT. The chain carries TRBV7-9 and TRBJ2-3, with unresolved D. Germline CDR1 reads SEHNR; CDR2 reads FQNEAQ (reference sequence). Trimming removed 5 bases from V and 6 bases from J, with 12 bases in between. This CDR3 has 13 residues.

This clonotype was seen repeatedly, ten times or more. This chain links TRBV4-2 with TRBJ2-6; TRBD2 might be the D (6 bases). Germline CDR1 reads LGHNA; CDR2 reads YNFKEQ. The CDR3 totals 20 residues. V was cut by 0 bases and J by 0 bases, with 18 bases left in between. CDR3 loop: CASSQEQSGRESSGANVLTF. The CDR3 DNA sequence: TGTGCCAGCAGCCAAGAGCAGTCGGGGCGGGAAAGCTCTGGGGCCAACGTCCTGACTTTC.

This clonotype occurred many times. This chain connects TRBV20-1 to TRBJ2-3, with a weak D call TRBD2 (5 bases). The V gene lost 3 bases and the J gene lost 3 bases, with 10 bases spanning the gap. Germline-derived CDR1 and CDR2 are DFQATT and SNEGSKA (reference sequence). The CDR3 is 13 residues long. DNA for the CDR3: TGCAGTGCTAGCGGGGAACGGACAGATACGCAGTATTTT. Encoded protein: CSASGERTDTQYF.

V gene TRBV20-1 combines with J gene TRBJ1-1; 9 positions agree with TRBD1. CDR1 DFQATT and CDR2 SNEGSKA come from the germline V gene (reference sequence). This CDR3 has 13 residues. V gave up 6 bases and J gave up 0 bases; unmatched junction bases: 2. The CDR3 loop is CSAGTGMNTEAFF. CDR3 coding DNA: TGCAGTGCAGGGACAGGGATGAACACTGAAGCTTTCTTT.

This clonotype appeared many times. The chain employs TRBV6-2 or TRBV6-3 and TRBJ1-6; D may be TRBD1 (5 bases). Trimming shortened V by 8 bases and J by 13 bases, and 18 bases separated the two germline ends. Germline CDR1 reads MNHEY; CDR2 reads SVGEGT. The CDR3 consists of 13 residues. The CDR3 here is CASGDHLDYPLHF. DNA for the CDR3: TGTGCCAGCGGGGACCATTTGGATTACCCCCTCCACTTT.

This clonotype appeared once. The chain links TRBV18 to TRBJ1-1; tentative D call: TRBD1 (5 bases). Germline CDR1 KGHSH, CDR2 LQKENI. The CDR3 has 14 residues. Trimming removed 6 bases at V and 7 bases at J, with 18 bases between. CDR3 in DNA: TGTGCCAGCTCCCCTTATACCTTGACAGATGAAGCTTTCTTT. Its translation is CASSPYTLTDEAFF.

There are many counts of this clonotype. This chain uses TRBV7-9 with TRBJ2-1, with TRBD2 identical over 7 bases. The V and J ends lost 1 base and 6 bases, in that order; junction bases with no gene match: 9. CDR3 length equals 16 residues. Germline CDR1 reads SEHNR; CDR2 reads FQNEAQ (reference sequence). For the CDR3, the DNA is TGTGCCAGCAGCTTAGAGTGGGGGGGACTCCGCAATGAGCAGTTCTTC. It encodes CASSLEWGGLRNEQFF.

The table lists this clonotype with many counts. CDR3 bases: TGTGCCAGCAGGAGGATGACAGATACGCAGTATTTT. Its translation is CASRRMTDTQYF. The V and J genes are TRBV7-2 and TRBJ2-3; D is ambiguous. CDR3 length: 12 amino acids. Germline CDR1 and CDR2: SGHTA and FQGNSA. Deletions cut 6 bases from V and 3 bases from J, with 7 bases between.

This clonotype was detected a few times. The CDR3 sequence: CASSPRWGPGAFF. The CDR3 nucleotides are TGTGCCAGCAGCCCCCGATGGGGGCCAGGAGCTTTCTTT. V is TRBV9 and J is TRBJ1-1; TRBD1 is a possible D gene (6 bases). Trimming took 4 bases from V and 10 from J, leaving 17 bases between them. From germline, CDR1 is SGDLS and CDR2 YYNGEE. The CDR3 has 13 residues.

The sample holds many counts of this clonotype. The V call is TRBV10-3, the J call TRBJ2-3; D might be TRBD1 or TRBD2, each matching 5 bases. This CDR3 is 15 amino acids long. Deletions cut 6 bases from V and 3 bases from J, with 16 bases between. Germline CDR1 reads ENHRY; CDR2 reads SYGVKD. CDR3 DNA: TGTGCCATCAGCGAATGGGGACCTACTACAGATACGCAGTATTTT. This sequence encodes CAISEWGPTTDTQYF.

V usage is TRBV29-1 and J usage is TRBJ2-7, with TRBD1 identical over 9 bases. J lost 5 bases, V lost 0 bases, and 5 bases had no gene match. This CDR3 region has 14 residues. CDR1 is SQVTM and CDR2 is ANQGSEA in the germline V gene. CDR3 region: CSVEEGTGYNEQYF. The CDR3 nucleotides read TGCAGCGTTGAAGAAGGGACAGGGTACAACGAGCAGTACTTC.